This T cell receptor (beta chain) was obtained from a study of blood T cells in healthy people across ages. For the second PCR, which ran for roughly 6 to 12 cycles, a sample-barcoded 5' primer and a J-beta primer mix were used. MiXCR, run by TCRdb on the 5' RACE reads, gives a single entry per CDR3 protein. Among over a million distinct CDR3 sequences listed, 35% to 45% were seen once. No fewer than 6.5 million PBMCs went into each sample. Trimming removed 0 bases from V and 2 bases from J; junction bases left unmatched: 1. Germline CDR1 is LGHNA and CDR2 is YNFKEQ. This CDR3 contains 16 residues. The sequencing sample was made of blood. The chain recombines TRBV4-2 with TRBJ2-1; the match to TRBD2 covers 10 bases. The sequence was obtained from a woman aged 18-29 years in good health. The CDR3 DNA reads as TGTGCCAGCAGCCAAGAGGGACTAGCGCCCTACAATGAGCAGTTCTTC. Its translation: CASSQEGLAPYNEQFF.